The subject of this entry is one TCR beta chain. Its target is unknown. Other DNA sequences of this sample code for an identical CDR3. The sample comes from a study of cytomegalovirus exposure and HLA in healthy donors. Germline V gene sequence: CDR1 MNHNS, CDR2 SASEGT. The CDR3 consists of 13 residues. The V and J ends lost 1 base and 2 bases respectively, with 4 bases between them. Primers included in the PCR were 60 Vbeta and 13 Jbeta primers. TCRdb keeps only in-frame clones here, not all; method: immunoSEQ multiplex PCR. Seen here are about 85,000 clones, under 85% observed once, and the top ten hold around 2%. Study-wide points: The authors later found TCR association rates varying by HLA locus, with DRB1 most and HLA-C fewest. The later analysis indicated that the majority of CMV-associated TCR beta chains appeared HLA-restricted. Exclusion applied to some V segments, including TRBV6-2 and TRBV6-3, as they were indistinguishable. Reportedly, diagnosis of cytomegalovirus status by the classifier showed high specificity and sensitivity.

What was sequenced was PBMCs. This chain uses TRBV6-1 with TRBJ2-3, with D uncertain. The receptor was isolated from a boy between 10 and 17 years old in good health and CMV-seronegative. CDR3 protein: CASSEGLTDTQYF. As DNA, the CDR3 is TGTGCCAGCAGTGAAGGACTCACAGATACGCAGTATTTT.